The rows below give T cell receptor beta chains drawn from one sample of a study of T cells after yellow fever vaccination. TCRdb reanalysed the 5' RACE reads using MiXCR and keeps one entry per CDR3 protein. Seen here are just over 250,000 distinct CDR3 sequences, over 4.5% observed once, and the top ten hold under 3.5%. This sample comprised CD4+ T cells sorted from PBMCs, obtained on the day of the yellow fever booster vaccination. These receptors came from a man younger than 35 who received the YFV17D yellow fever vaccine. CDR3s include the opening cysteine and the closing phenylalanine or tryptophan. Fields, in order: D gene, J gene, V gene, clone size, CDR3 DNA, CDR3 protein. D genes are given only for firm matches. Not every row has a clone size; where given, it reads once, few, many or a size class.

>TRBD2|TRBJ2-5|TRBV4-2|many
TGTGCCAGCAGCCAACGCTTTAGCGGGGGAGGAGAGACCCAGTACTTC
CASSQRFSGGGETQYF
>TRBD1|TRBJ2-1|TRBV20-1|many
TGCAGTGCTAGAGTCCCGGGACAGAGCTCCTACAATGAGCAGTTCTTC
CSARVPGQSSYNEQFF
>TRBD1|TRBJ1-1|TRBV6-5|few
TGTGCCAGCAGTTCCGGGACAGGGGTGTTGAACACTGAAGCTTTCTTT
CASSSGTGVLNTEAFF
>NA|TRBJ2-5|TRBV12-3/TRBV12-4|many
TGTGCCAGCAGTTTATGGACATCGGGTGGCGAGACCCAGTACTTC
CASSLWTSGGETQYF
>TRBD1|TRBJ2-7|TRBV5-1|few
TGCGCCAGCAGCTCGGTGACAGGGACATACGAGCAGTACTTC
CASSSVTGTYEQYF
>NA|TRBJ1-2|TRBV7-8|few
TGTGCCAGCAGCGAGACAGTACAGGGCTACACCTTC
CASSETVQGYTF
>NA|TRBJ2-1|TRBV7-3|few
TGTGCCAGCAGCCCGGGGTTAGGAGGTAGCAATGAGCAGTTCTTC
CASSPGLGGSNEQFF
>NA|TRBJ1-1|TRBV9|few
TGTGCCAGCAGCGTAGGCCCTAACACTGAAGCTTTCTTT
CASSVGPNTEAFF
>NA|TRBJ1-6|TRBV18|few
TGTGCCAGCTCACCTCCCGCGGGGAATAATTCACCCCTCCACTTT
CASSPPAGNNSPLHF
>NA|TRBJ2-7|TRBV20-1|few
TGCAGTGCTAGTTCAGGGGCCTACGAGCAGTACTTC
CSASSGAYEQYF
>TRBD1|TRBJ1-2|TRBV2|NA
TGTGCCAGCAGTGATGACACAGGGGCTCTCTTAGGGGGCGGCTACACCTTC
CASSDDTGALLGGGYTF
>NA|TRBJ1-1|TRBV5-1|many
TGCGCCAGCAGCATACAGGGCTATCGCACTGAAGCTTTCTTT
CASSIQGYRTEAFF
>NA|TRBJ2-3|TRBV5-1|NA
TGCGCCAGCAACCGGGACGTGCGCACAGATACGCAGTATTTT
CASNRDVRTDTQYF
>NA|TRBJ1-5|TRBV6-5|NA
TGTGCCAGCAGTCCCCTAGCGGGCGTCAATCAGCCCCAGCATTTT
CASSPLAGVNQPQHF